This TCR beta chain derives from a study of patients and donors after allogeneic stem cell transplantation. One entry per CDR3 protein, called by TCRdb with MiXCR from the RT-PCR reads. This sample has tens of thousands of distinct CDR3 sequences, with roughly 43% found just once. The table lists this clonotype with a few counts. Germline CDR1 reads LGHNA; CDR2 reads YNFKEQ. This CDR3 spans 13 amino acids. The V gene lost 4 bases and the J gene lost 4 bases, with 9 bases spanning the gap. The TCR comes from a human donor who was either an allogeneic HSCT recipient or a stem cell or donor lymphocyte infusion donor (not recorded which). It is not recorded whose cells these are; they may come from a transplant donor. The J gene is TRBJ2-3, the V gene TRBV4-2, with D unclear. The sample was blood, either unsorted or a sorted T cell fraction (not recorded which). Here the CDR3 reads CASSLNPPDTQYF. Written as DNA, the CDR3 is TGTGCCAGCAGCCTTAACCCGCCAGATACGCAGTATTTT.